This entry lists 6 T cell receptor beta chains sequenced from one sample in a study of regulatory T cells in long-lasting Graves disease. As for time point: persistent/refractory GD, antithyroid drugs over 5 years with positive TRAb. RNA from PBMCs was the source of the TCR library. The authors built TCR beta libraries using iRepertoire HTBI primers and Arm-PCR of CDR3 regions. TCRdb recomputed calls from the multiplex PCR reads with MiXCR, one row per CDR3 protein. Counted here are fewer than 450,000 distinct CDR3 sequences, 20% to 30% occurring once; the ten biggest clones make up about a quarter. The sample here was peripheral blood mononuclear cells (PBMCs), taken when the disease was refractory, from a patient treated with antithyroid drugs. Receptor source: a female donor with Graves disease.

CDR3 residues: CATSDPTRAGGIGELFF. DNA for the CDR3: TGTGCCACCAGTGACCCGACCAGGGCAGGGGGAATCGGGGAGCTGTTTTTT. The chain links TRBV24-1 to TRBJ2-2, with 7 bases matching TRBD1. Germline assignment: CDR1 KGHDR and CDR2 SFDVKD. The CDR3 sequence is 17 residues long. The V segment lost 4 bases and the J segment 7 bases; nucleotides outside the gene matches: 14.

The chain joins TRBV7-9 to TRBJ1-4, with D tentatively TRBD1 (6 bases). This CDR3 has 15 amino acids. CDR1 and CDR2 (germline): SEHNR, FQNEAQ (reference sequence). The V and J ends lost 3 bases and 7 bases respectively, with 15 bases between them. This CDR3 reads CASSFPSKGGEKLFF. CDR3 nucleotide sequence: TGTGCCAGCAGCTTTCCCTCGAAGGGGGGTGAAAAACTGTTTTTT.

This clonotype was counted a few times. The genes are TRBV7-9 and TRBJ2-7; 13 bases are shared with TRBD2. Germline V gene lookup returns CDR1 SEHNR and CDR2 FQNEAQ (reference sequence). CDR3 length: 17 amino acids. V lost 4 bases to trimming and J lost 3 bases; unmatched junction nucleotides: 9. The CDR3 DNA reads TGTGCCAGCAGCTCCGCGGGGACTAGCGGGAATATCTACGAGCAGTACTTC. The encoded protein is CASSSAGTSGNIYEQYF.

This clonotype was observed at least ten times. The chain couples TRBV2 to TRBJ1-2, with D unclear. The germline V gene has CDR1 SNHLY and CDR2 FYNNEI. V was pared by 8 bases and J by 4 bases, with 20 bases between. The CDR3 sequence is 15 residues long. Written as DNA, the CDR3 is TGTGCCAGCCAAAATTCAAGGGCCCCGAGCTATGGCTACACCTTC. It translates to CASQNSRAPSYGYTF.

At least ten counts were recorded for this clonotype. This rearrangement joins TRBV7-2 to TRBJ2-5; 13 bases agree with TRBD2. The germline CDR1 and CDR2 sequences are SGHTA and FQGNSA. This CDR3 is built from 19 residues. J lost 2 bases, V lost 3 bases, and 12 bases had no gene match. CDR3 sequence reads: CASSFPPGLAGVMQETQYF. Written as DNA, the CDR3 is TGTGCCAGCAGCTTTCCCCCAGGACTAGCGGGAGTGATGCAAGAGACCCAGTACTTC.

This clonotype was seen a handful of times. CDR3 in DNA: TGTGCCAGCAGCCAGGCCGGGACAGCCTCAAACTATGGCTACACCTTC. Amino acids: CASSQAGTASNYGYTF. This sequence joins TRBV14 and TRBJ1-2; 7 nucleotides match TRBD1. The CDR3 extends over 16 amino acids. With V trimmed by 3 bases and J by 2 bases, 9 bases remained unmatched. The germline gives CDR1 SGHDN, CDR2 FVKESK.